This T cell receptor beta chain was identified in a study of blood T cells in healthy people across ages. With a J-beta primer mix and a sample-barcoded 5' primer, a second PCR ran roughly 6 to 11 cycles. Template switching added a 12-random-nucleotide identifier to every cDNA molecule. Individual samples furnished no less than 3 million CDR3-containing paired-end reads apiece. TCRdb ran MiXCR on the 5' RACE reads and lists one entry per CDR3 protein. The data hold hundreds of thousands of distinct CDR3 sequences, with approximately 30% observed a single time. Those donating, healthy Caucasian individuals from Russia, were aged 6 to 90. Researchers isolated at least 7 million PBMCs per sample. Many counts were recorded for this clonotype. Looked up from germline, CDR1 is LGHNA and CDR2 is YSLEER. V shed 3 bases, J shed 7 bases, and the junction held 8 bases outside the gene matches. The CDR3 spans 17 residues.

The source of this sequence is a woman of 80 years or more in good health. The specimen was blood. The rearrangement links TRBV4-3 to TRBJ2-1; 14 nucleotides match TRBD2. DNA of the CDR3: TGCGCCAGCAGCCACCTGCGACTAGCGGGGGGGTCGAATGAGCAGTTCTTC. This sequence encodes CASSHLRLAGGSNEQFF.